This T cell receptor beta chain was recorded in a study of blood T cells in healthy people across ages. Per sample, no less than 6 micrograms of total RNA were extracted. The germline V gene has CDR1 SQVTM and CDR2 ANQGSEA. The CDR3 consists of 15 residues. Overall study results and limits: Naive and antigen-experienced cells were not separated, limiting conclusive comparison.

As concerns this clonotype: Its matching antigen is unknown.

Together with a sample-barcoded 5' primer, a J-beta primer mix was included in a second PCR lasting about 7 to 11 cycles. MiXCR, run by TCRdb on the 5' RACE reads, gives a single entry per CDR3 protein. The sample lists some 760,000 distinct CDR3 sequences, roughly 25% occurring once. These sequences were also reported in another study, on T cells of mothers and their children.

Sequencing was done on a sample of blood. This sequence was found in a boy between 10 and 17 years old in good health. The V and J genes are TRBV29-1 and TRBJ2-1; D is undetermined. For the CDR3, the DNA is TGCAGTGTGAAGCCGAGGTTGAGCTCCTACAATGAGCAGTTCTTC. Protein product: CSVKPRLSSYNEQFF.